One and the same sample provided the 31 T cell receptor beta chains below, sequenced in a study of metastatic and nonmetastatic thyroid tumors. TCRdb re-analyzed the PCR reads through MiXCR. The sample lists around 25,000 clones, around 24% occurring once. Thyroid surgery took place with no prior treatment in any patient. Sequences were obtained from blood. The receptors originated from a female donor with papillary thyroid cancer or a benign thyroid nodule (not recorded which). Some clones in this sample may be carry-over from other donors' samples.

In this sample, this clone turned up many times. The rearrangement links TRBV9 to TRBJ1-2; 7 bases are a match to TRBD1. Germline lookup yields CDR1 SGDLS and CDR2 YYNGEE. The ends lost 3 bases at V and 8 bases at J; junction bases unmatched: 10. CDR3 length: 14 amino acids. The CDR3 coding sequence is TGTGCCAGCAGCGACGAGACAGGGAATGGCGGCTACACCTTC. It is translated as CASSDETGNGGYTF. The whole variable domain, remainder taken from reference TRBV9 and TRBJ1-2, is DSGVTQTPKHLITATGQRVTLRCSPRSGDLSVYWYQQSLDQGLQFLIQYYNGEERAKGNILERFSAQQFPDLHSELNLSSLELGDSALYFCASSDETGNGGYTFGSGTRLTVV.

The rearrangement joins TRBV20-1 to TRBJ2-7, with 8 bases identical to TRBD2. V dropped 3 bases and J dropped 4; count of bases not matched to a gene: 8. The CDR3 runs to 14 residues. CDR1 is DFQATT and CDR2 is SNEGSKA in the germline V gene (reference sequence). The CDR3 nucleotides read TGCAGTGCTAGTATGCCTAGCGGGCAGTACGAGCAGTACTTC. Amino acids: CSASMPSGQYEQYF.

The CDR3, as DNA: TGTGCCAGCAGTTTATGTTTGGGCCTCCGGTCTTCTGGTGAGCAGTTCTTC. Encoded protein: CASSLCLGLRSSGEQFF. This chain connects TRBV28 to TRBJ2-1; D unresolved. Germline lookup yields CDR1 MDHEN and CDR2 SYDVKM. The CDR3 length is 17 residues. V lost 0 bases and J lost 9, with 21 bases in between.

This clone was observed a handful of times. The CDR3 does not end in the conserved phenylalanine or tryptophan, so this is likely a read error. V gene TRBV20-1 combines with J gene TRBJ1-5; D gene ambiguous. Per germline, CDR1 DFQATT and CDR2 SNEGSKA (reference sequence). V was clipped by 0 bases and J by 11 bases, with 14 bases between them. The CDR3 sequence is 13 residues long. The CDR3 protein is CSARDIPSGAQHL. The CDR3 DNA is TGCAGTGCTAGAGATATTCCCTCCGGAGCCCAGCATCTT.

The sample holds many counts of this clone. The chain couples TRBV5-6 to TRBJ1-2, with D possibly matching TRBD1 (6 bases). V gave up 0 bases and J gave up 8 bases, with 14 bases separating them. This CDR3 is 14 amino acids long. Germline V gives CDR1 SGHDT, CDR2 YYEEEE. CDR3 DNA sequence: TGTGCCAGCAGCTTGGAACAGGGCTACCTCGGCTACACCTTC. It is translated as CASSLEQGYLGYTF.

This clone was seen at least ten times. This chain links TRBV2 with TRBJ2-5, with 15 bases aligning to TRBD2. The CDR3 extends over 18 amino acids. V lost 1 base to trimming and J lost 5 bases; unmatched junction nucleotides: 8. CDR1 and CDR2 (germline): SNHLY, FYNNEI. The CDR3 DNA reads TGTGCCAGCAGTGAAGAGATGGGACTAGCGGGAGGAGGGGAGACCCAGTACTTC. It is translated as CASSEEMGLAGGGETQYF.

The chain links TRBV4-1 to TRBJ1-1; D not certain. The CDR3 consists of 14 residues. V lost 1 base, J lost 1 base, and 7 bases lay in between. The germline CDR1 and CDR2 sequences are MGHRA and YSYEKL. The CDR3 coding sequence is TGCGCCAGCAGCCAAGTTGATTGGAACACTGAAGCTTTCTTT. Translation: CASSQVDWNTEAFF.

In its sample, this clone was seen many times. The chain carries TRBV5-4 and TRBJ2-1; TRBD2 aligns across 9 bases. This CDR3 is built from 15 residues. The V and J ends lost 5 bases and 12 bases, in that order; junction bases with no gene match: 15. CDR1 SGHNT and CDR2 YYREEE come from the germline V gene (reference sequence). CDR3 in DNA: TGTGCCAGCAGTTCCATATTGGGGCGGGAGGGAAGGCAGTTCTTC. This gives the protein CASSSILGREGRQFF. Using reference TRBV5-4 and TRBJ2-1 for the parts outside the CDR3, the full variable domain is ETGVTQSPTHLIKTRGQQVTLRCSSQSGHNTVSWYQQALGQGPQFIFQYYREEENGRGNFPPRFSGLQFPNYSSELNVNALELDDSALYLCASSSILGREGRQFFGPGTRLTVL.

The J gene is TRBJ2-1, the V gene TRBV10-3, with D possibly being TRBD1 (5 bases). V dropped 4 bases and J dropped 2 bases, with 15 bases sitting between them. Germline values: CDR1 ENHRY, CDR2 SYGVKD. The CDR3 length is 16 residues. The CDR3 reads CAISGGTVGTYNEQFF. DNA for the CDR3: TGTGCCATCAGTGGGGGCACGGTGGGTACCTACAATGAGCAGTTCTTC.

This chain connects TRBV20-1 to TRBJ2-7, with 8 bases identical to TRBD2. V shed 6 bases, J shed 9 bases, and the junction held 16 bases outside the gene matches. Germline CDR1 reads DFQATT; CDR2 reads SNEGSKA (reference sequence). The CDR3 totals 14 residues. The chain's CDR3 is CSAASGRSPFGQYF. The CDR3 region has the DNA TGCAGTGCCGCGAGCGGGAGATCCCCTTTCGGGCAGTACTTC.

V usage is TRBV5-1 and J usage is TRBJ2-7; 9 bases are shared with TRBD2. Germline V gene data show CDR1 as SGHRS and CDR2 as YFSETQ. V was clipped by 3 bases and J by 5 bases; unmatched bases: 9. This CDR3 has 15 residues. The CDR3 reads CASSSTSGGSNEQYF. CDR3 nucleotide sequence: TGCGCCAGCAGCTCGACTAGCGGAGGGTCGAACGAGCAGTACTTC.

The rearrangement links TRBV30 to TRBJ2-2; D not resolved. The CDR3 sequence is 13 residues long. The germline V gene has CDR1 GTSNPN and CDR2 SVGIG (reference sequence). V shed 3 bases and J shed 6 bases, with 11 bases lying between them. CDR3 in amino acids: CAWSSRSAGELFF. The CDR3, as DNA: TGTGCCTGGAGCTCTAGGTCCGCCGGGGAGCTGTTTTTT.

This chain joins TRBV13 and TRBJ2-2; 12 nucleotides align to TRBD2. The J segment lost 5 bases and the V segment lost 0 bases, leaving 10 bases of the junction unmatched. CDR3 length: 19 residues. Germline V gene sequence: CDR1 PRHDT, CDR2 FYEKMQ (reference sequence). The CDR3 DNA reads TGTGCCAGCAGCTTAGGCCGACTAGCGGGGGCGTCAGGAACCGGGGAGCTGTTTTTT. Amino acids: CASSLGRLAGASGTGELFF.

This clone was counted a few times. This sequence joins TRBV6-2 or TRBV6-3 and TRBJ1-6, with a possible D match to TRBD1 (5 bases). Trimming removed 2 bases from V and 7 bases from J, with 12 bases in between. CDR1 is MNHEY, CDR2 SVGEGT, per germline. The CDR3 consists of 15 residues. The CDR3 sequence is CASSYTTGSNSPLHF. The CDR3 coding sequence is TGTGCCAGCAGTTACACTACAGGATCGAATTCACCCCTCCACTTT.

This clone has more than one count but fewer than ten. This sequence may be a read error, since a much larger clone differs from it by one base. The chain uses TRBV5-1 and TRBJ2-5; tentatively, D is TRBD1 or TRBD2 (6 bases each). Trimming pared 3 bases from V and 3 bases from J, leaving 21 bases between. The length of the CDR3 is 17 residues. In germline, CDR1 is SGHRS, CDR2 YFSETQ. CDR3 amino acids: CASSSDQGPGGKETQYF. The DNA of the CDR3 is TGCGCCAGCAGCTCCGACCAAGGTCCCGGGGGCAAAGAGACCCAGTACTTC.

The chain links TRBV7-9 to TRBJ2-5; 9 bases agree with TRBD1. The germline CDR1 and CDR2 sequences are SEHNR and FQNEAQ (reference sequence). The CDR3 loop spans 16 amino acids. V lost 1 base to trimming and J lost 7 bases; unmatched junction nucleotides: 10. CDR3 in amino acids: CASSLGGQGSPVTQYF. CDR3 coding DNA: TGTGCCAGCAGCTTAGGTGGACAGGGGTCCCCCGTGACCCAGTACTTC.

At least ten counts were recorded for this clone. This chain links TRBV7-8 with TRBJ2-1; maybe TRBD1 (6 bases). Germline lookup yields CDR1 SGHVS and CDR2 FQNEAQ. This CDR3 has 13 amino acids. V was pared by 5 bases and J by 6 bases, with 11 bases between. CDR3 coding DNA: TGTGCCAGCAGCCACACACAGGGCAATGAGCAGTTCTTC. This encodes CASSHTQGNEQFF.

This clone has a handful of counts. For the CDR3, the DNA is TGTGCCAGTAGCCCCGGGACAGGGGGCGAGACCCAGTACTTC. Translation gives CASSPGTGGETQYF. The rearrangement joins TRBV19 to TRBJ2-5; TRBD1 matches 12 bases. The J segment lost 5 bases and the V segment lost 6 bases, leaving 4 bases of the junction unmatched. The CDR3 has 14 residues. The germline CDR1 and CDR2 sequences are LNHDA and SQIVND (reference sequence). The full variable domain, its missing parts supplied by reference TRBV19 and TRBJ2-5, is DGGITQSPKYLFRKEGQNVTLSCEQNLNHDAMYWYRQDPGQGLRLIYYSQIVNDFQKGDIAEGYSVSREKKESFPLTVTSAQKNPTAFYLCASSPGTGGETQYFGPGTRLLVL.

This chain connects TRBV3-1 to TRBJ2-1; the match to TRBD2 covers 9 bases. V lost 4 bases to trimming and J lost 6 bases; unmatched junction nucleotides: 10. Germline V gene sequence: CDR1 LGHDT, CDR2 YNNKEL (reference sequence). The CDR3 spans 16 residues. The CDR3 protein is CASSLRAGGPGNEQFF. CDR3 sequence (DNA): TGTGCCAGCAGCCTCCGTGCGGGAGGGCCTGGCAATGAGCAGTTCTTC.

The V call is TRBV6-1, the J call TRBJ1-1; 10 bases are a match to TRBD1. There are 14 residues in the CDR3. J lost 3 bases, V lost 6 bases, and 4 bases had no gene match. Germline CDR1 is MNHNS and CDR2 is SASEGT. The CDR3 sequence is CASRTGQGDTEAFF. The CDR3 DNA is TGTGCCAGCAGGACCGGACAGGGGGACACTGAAGCTTTCTTT.

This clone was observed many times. The CDR3 bases are TGTGCCAGCAGCCAGACCTTGAGCAGCCAAGAGACCCAGTACTTC. Encoded protein: CASSQTLSSQETQYF. The chain links TRBV3-1 to TRBJ2-5, with unresolved D. V dropped 3 bases and J dropped 1 base, with 12 bases sitting between them. This CDR3 spans 15 amino acids. The germline V gene has CDR1 LGHDT and CDR2 YNNKEL (reference sequence).

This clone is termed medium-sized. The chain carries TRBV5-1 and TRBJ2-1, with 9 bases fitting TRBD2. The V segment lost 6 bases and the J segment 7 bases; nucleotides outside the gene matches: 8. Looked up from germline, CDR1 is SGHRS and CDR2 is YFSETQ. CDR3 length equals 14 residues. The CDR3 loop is CASTLLAGFNEQFF. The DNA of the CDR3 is TGCGCCAGCACTCTGCTAGCGGGATTTAATGAGCAGTTCTTC.

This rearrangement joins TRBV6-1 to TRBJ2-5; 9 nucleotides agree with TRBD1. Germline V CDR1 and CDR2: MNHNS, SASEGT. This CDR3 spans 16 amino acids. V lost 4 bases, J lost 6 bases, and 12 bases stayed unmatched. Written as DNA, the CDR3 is TGTGCCAGCAGTGCCTCACTGGGACAGGGATGGCAGACCCAGTACTTC. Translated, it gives CASSASLGQGWQTQYF.

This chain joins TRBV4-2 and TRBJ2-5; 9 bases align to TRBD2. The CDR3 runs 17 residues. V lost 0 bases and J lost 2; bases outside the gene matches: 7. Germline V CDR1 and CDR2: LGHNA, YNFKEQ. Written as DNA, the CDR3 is TGTGCCAGCAGCCAAGAAGGAGCGGGAGGAGGACAAGAGACCCAGTACTTC. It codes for CASSQEGAGGGQETQYF.

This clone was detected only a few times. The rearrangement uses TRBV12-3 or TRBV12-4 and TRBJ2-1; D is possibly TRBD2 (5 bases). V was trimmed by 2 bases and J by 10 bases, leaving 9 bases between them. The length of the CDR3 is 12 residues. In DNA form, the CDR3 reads TGTGCCAGCAGTTTATCACCGGGAGAGCAGTTCTTC. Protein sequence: CASSLSPGEQFF.

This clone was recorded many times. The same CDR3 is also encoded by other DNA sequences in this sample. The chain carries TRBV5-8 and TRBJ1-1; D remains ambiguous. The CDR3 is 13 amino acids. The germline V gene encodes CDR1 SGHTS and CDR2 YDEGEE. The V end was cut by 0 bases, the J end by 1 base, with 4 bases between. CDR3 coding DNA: TGTGCCAGCAGCTTGGGAGGGAACACTGAAGCTTTCTTT. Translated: CASSLGGNTEAFF.

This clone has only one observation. The CDR3 sequence: CASSPRGGSTNEKLFF. For the CDR3, the DNA is TGTGCCAGCAGCCCCCGAGGGGGGTCAACTAATGAAAAACTGTTTTTT. The genes are TRBV7-6 and TRBJ1-4; D is perhaps TRBD1 (6 bases). V lost 5 bases and J 0 bases, leaving 13 bases between the germline ends. Germline V CDR1 and CDR2: SGHVS, FNYEAQ. CDR3 size: 16 residues.

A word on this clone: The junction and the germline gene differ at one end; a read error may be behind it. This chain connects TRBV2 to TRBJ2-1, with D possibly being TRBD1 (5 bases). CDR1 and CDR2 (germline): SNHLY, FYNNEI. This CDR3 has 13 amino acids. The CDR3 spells CARSEWTYNEQFF. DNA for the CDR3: TGTGCCAGAAGTGAATGGACATACAATGAGCAGTTCTTC.

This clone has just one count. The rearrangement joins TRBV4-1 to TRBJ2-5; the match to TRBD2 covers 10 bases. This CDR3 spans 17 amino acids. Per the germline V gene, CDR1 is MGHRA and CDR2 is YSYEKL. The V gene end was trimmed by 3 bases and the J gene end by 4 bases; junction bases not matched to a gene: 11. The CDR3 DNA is TGCGCCAGCAGCCACCCGAGAGAGGGACTAGCGCGAGAGACCCAGTACTTC. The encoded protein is CASSHPREGLARETQYF.

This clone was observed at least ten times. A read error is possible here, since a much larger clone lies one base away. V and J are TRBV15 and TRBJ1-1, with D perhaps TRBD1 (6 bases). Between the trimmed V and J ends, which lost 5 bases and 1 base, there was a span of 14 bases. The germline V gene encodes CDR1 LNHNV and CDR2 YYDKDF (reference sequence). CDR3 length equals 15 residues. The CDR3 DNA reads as TGTGCCACCAGCGTATGCGGGGGGCGGAACACTGAAGCTTTCTTT. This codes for CATSVCGGRNTEAFF.

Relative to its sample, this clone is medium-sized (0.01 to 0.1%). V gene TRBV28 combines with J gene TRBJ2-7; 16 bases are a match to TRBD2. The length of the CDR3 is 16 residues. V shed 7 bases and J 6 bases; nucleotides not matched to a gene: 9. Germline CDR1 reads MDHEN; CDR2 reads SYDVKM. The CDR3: CASISGTSGRAGEQYF. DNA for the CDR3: TGTGCCAGCATCAGCGGGACTAGCGGGAGGGCGGGCGAGCAGTACTTC. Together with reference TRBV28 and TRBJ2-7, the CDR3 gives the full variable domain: DVKVTQSSRYLVKRTGEKVFLECVQDMDHENMFWYRQDPGLGLRLIYFSYDVKMKEKGDIPEGYSVSREKKERFSLILESASTNQTSMYLCASISGTSGRAGEQYFGPGTRLTVT.